Detailed here is one T cell receptor beta chain. Investigators isolated RNA and reverse transcribed it into cDNA to act as the sequencing template. Libraries were prepared by immunoSEQ multiplex PCR; TCRdb keeps only in-frame clonotypes and omits some of them. Here the sample spans under 150,000 clones, 53% being singletons. These data originate in a study of CD8+ T cells in alopecia areata. Described treatment: oral pan-JAK inhibitor, 5-10 mg twice daily. Germline values: CDR1 LNHDA, CDR2 SQIVND (reference sequence). J gave up 1 base and V 3 bases, and 2 bases lay outside the gene matches. The CDR3 is made up of 14 amino acids.

This sequence joins TRBV19 and TRBJ1-1; 7 nucleotides match TRBD1. This clonotype was sampled from a human donor with alopecia areata. Here the sequenced sample was CD4+ T cells sorted from blood, taken at week 4, from a patient treated with tofacitinib. CDR3 coding DNA: TGTGCCAGTAGTATCCGACAGGGGAACACTGAAGCTTTCTTT. It encodes CASSIRQGNTEAFF.